The 19 T cell receptor beta chains reported below all come from one sample, sequenced in a study of untreated major depressive disorder. Findings of the study overall: TRBV05-01 (Vbeta 5.1) usage was higher in CD4+ T cells of depressed patients than controls.

Sequencing used immunoSEQ multiplex PCR; TCRdb keeps in-frame clones, though not all of them. This repertoire shows roughly 13,000 clones, over 80% found once; its top ten account for roughly 1.7%. For these TCRs, the target antigens are not known. The sample was CD4+ T cells from PBMCs. The receptors come from a woman in her 30s with major depressive disorder.

This clone has just one count. The V gene is TRBV4-1, the J gene TRBJ1-2; D is unclear. The germline V and J ends were trimmed by 0 bases and 4 bases, with 9 bases remaining between them. This CDR3 is 14 amino acids long. CDR1 is MGHRA, CDR2 YSYEKL, per germline. For the CDR3, the DNA is TGCGCCAGCAGCCAAGATCTGGCAGTCTATGGCTACACCTTC. Its protein product is CASSQDLAVYGYTF.

The V and J genes are TRBV6-5 and TRBJ2-7; no clear D gene. The V and J ends lost 2 bases and 3 bases respectively, with 2 bases between them. Germline V gene lookup returns CDR1 MNHEY and CDR2 SVGAGI. The CDR3 runs to 11 residues. CDR3 region: CASSYLYEQYF. The DNA for the CDR3 is TGTGCCAGCAGTTACCTCTACGAGCAGTACTTC.

This rearrangement joins TRBV27 to TRBJ2-3, with D perhaps TRBD2 (6 bases). Trimming stripped 7 bases from V and 2 bases from J, with 10 bases between. There are 13 residues in the CDR3. CDR1 and CDR2 from the germline V gene are MNHEY and SMNVEV (reference sequence). The chain's CDR3 is CASTRDPTDTQYF. In DNA form, the CDR3 reads TGTGCCAGCACGCGGGACCCCACAGATACGCAGTATTTT.

The chain links TRBV6-1 to TRBJ2-3; no definite D call. This CDR3 region has 13 residues. Germline loops: CDR1 MNHNS, CDR2 SASEGT. Trimming took off 1 base at V and 4 bases at J, with 6 bases between the two ends. The CDR3 sequence: CASSEDWADTQYF. The CDR3 DNA is TGTGCCAGCAGTGAAGACTGGGCAGATACGCAGTATTTT.

V usage is TRBV28 and J usage is TRBJ2-7, with 8 bases aligning to TRBD1. Per the germline V gene, CDR1 is MDHEN and CDR2 is SYDVKM. Unmatched junction bases numbered 1, after V lost 3 bases and J lost 0 bases. The CDR3 has 14 residues. CDR3 region: CASSFDRGSYEQYF. In nucleotides, the CDR3 is TGTGCCAGCAGTTTCGACAGGGGCTCCTACGAGCAGTACTTC. The variable domain in full, with the rest retrieved from reference TRBV28 and TRBJ2-7, is DVKVTQSSRYLVKRTGEKVFLECVQDMDHENMFWYRQDPGLGLRLIYFSYDVKMKEKGDIPEGYSVSREKKERFSLILESASTNQTSMYLCASSFDRGSYEQYFGPGTRLTVT.

The chain is built from TRBV6-6 and TRBJ2-2, with D perhaps matching TRBD2 (6 bases). Germline V lookup: CDR1 MNHNY, CDR2 SVGAGI (reference sequence). This CDR3 comprises 15 residues. Trimming stripped 3 bases from V and 4 bases from J, with 12 bases between. The CDR3 loop is CASSYRRGGTGELFF. As DNA, the CDR3 is TGTGCCAGCAGTTATCGGCGGGGAGGCACCGGGGAGCTGTTTTTT.

V gene TRBV7-9 combines with J gene TRBJ1-2; TRBD1 might be the D (5 bases). Germline V CDR1 and CDR2: SEHNR, FQNEAQ (reference sequence). The CDR3 runs 18 residues. V was cut by 5 bases and J by 4 bases, with 26 bases left in between. CDR3 coding DNA: TGTGCCAGCAGCCTCCCAGGGACCGAAATCAGCGGTGTCTATGGCTACACCTTC. Its protein product is CASSLPGTEISGVYGYTF.

The chain has TRBV27 and TRBJ2-6; D call uncertain. This CDR3 contains 15 residues. The germline CDR1 and CDR2 sequences are MNHEY and SMNVEV (reference sequence). Trimming removed 3 bases at V and 0 bases at J, with 6 bases between. This CDR3 reads CASSFWSSGANVLTF. The CDR3 DNA sequence: TGTGCCAGCAGTTTTTGGAGCTCTGGGGCCAACGTCCTGACTTTC.

The chain uses TRBV7-8 and TRBJ2-7; D is perhaps TRBD1 or TRBD2 (7 bases each). V lost 5 bases and J 3 bases, leaving 14 bases between the germline ends. Germline V gives CDR1 SGHVS, CDR2 FQNEAQ. There are 14 residues in the CDR3. CDR3 region: CASSQGGDYYEQYF. For the CDR3, the DNA is TGTGCCAGCAGCCAGGGGGGGGATTACTACGAGCAGTACTTC.

This chain joins TRBV5-1 and TRBJ2-7, with 9 positions matching TRBD1. The germline gives CDR1 SGHRS, CDR2 YFSETQ. This CDR3 comprises 13 residues. The junction had 4 bases not matched to a gene; V was cut back by 5 bases and J by 4 bases. DNA for the CDR3: TGCGCCAGCAGTGTGACAGGGGGATACGAGCAGTACTTC. It specifies CASSVTGGYEQYF.

The V call is TRBV11-2, the J call TRBJ1-2; no definite D call. Looked up from germline, CDR1 is SGHAT and CDR2 is FQNNGV. CDR3 length equals 13 residues. V was clipped by 4 bases and J by 2 bases, with 8 bases between them. CDR3 amino acids: CASSSQRNYGYTF. CDR3 coding DNA: TGTGCCAGCAGCTCTCAACGGAACTATGGCTACACCTTC.

This clone has more than one count but fewer than ten. V usage is TRBV28 and J usage is TRBJ2-7; the match to TRBD2 covers 11 bases. CDR3 length: 13 residues. The V segment lost 10 bases and the J segment 0 bases; nucleotides outside the gene matches: 2. The V gene's germline CDR1 is MDHEN and CDR2 SYDVKM. The CDR3 nucleotides are TGTGCCACACTAGCGGGGGACTCCTACGAGCAGTACTTC. Translated: CATLAGDSYEQYF.

The rearrangement joins TRBV5-1 to TRBJ2-5; 8 bases fit TRBD1. J was trimmed by 4 bases and V by 4 bases; bases with no gene match: 6. The CDR3 runs 14 residues. Germline lookup yields CDR1 SGHRS and CDR2 YFSETQ. CDR3 DNA sequence: TGCGCCAGCAGCAAGGGGACAGGCTCAGAGACCCAGTACTTC. Its protein is CASSKGTGSETQYF.

The rearrangement links TRBV25-1 to TRBJ2-3, with 14 bases that match TRBD2. Germline loops: CDR1 MGHDK, CDR2 SYGVNS. The CDR3 runs to 14 residues. The V gene end was trimmed by 8 bases and the J gene end by 4 bases; junction bases not matched to a gene: 2. CDR3 coding DNA: TGTGCCAGCGCGACTAGCGGGAGGGCAGATACGCAGTATTTT. The encoded protein is CASATSGRADTQYF.

The chain employs TRBV19 and TRBJ1-3; weak D call: TRBD1 (6 bases). The germline V gene encodes CDR1 LNHDA and CDR2 SQIVND (reference sequence). This CDR3 comprises 14 residues. The V end lost 9 bases, the J end lost 4 bases, and 16 bases lay between the germline ends. The CDR3 DNA reads as TGTGCCAGCACTCAGGGGTTCTCCGGAAACACCATATATTTT. Translation: CASTQGFSGNTIYF.

This chain links TRBV6-5 with TRBJ2-1; D unclear. Germline CDR1 reads MNHEY; CDR2 reads SVGAGI. The CDR3 contains 11 residues. Trimming stripped 2 bases from V and 6 bases from J, with 2 bases between. The CDR3 sequence is CASSYANEQFF. The CDR3, as DNA: TGTGCCAGCAGTTACGCCAATGAGCAGTTCTTC.

The genes are TRBV2 and TRBJ2-1; TRBD1 or TRBD2 may be the D gene (5 bases each). V was cut by 6 bases and J by 9 bases, with 12 bases left in between. The CDR3 is 12 amino acids. In germline, CDR1 is SNHLY, CDR2 FYNNEI. CDR3 sequence (DNA): TGTGCCAGCAGCGTAACCGGGACTGAGCAGTTCTTC. This codes for CASSVTGTEQFF.

The chain recombines TRBV6-5 with TRBJ2-7, with D unresolved. This CDR3 contains 14 residues. Germline CDR1 and CDR2: MNHEY and SVGAGI. The V and J ends lost 0 bases and 0 bases respectively, with 6 bases between them. This CDR3 is CASSYSRASYEQYF. DNA of the CDR3: TGTGCCAGCAGTTACTCTAGAGCCTCCTACGAGCAGTACTTC.

V is TRBV2 and J is TRBJ1-3; the D is unclear. Trimming took 7 bases from V and 0 from J, leaving 19 bases between them. The CDR3 extends over 17 amino acids. Looked up from germline, CDR1 is SNHLY and CDR2 is FYNNEI. Written as DNA, the CDR3 is TGTGCCAGCACCGACGGACCTCCTCCGTACTCTGGAAACACCATATATTTT. It specifies CASTDGPPPYSGNTIYF.